This is a list of T cell receptor beta chains from one sample in a study of chemoradiotherapy in HPV16-positive cancers. Sequencing was performed with immunoSEQ multiplex PCR; in TCRdb, only in-frame clones are kept and a portion is missing. The table shows around 33,000 clones, with around 83% occurring only once. This specimen consisted of blood, obtained from a patient who underwent chemoradiotherapy. The receptors derive from a human donor with HPV-associated anogenital cancer. CDR3s include the opening cysteine and the closing phenylalanine or tryptophan. Fields, in order: clone size, D gene, V gene, J gene, CDR3 DNA, CDR3 protein. The D gene is left open where the match is weak. The size of a clone is reported for some rows only, either as once, few or many, or as a class for expanded clones.

few	NA	TRBV11-2	TRBJ1-1	TGTGCCAGCAGCCTAGAAACAAGTGAAGCTTTCTTT	CASSLETSEAFF
NA	NA	TRBV7-2	TRBJ1-1	TGTGCCAGCAGCGAACAGACAGCGAACACTGAAGCTTTCTTT	CASSEQTANTEAFF
NA	NA	TRBV10-1	TRBJ1-4	TGCGCCAGCAGTGAGTGCGTGGAGTATAATGAAAAACTGTTTTTT	CASSECVEYNEKLFF
NA	TRBD1	TRBV6-4	TRBJ1-1	TGTGCCAGCAGCGCAGGGGGCCGGAACACTGAAGCTTTCTTT	CASSAGGRNTEAFF
NA	TRBD1	TRBV19	TRBJ2-5	TGTGCCAGTAGTCGACAGGGTACGGCGGACGAGACCCAGTACTTC	CASSRQGTADETQYF
once	NA	TRBV6-5	TRBJ1-6	TGTGCCAGCAGTTATTGGAATTCACCCCTCCACTTT	CASSYWNSPLHF
NA	NA	TRBV7-2	TRBJ2-7	TGTGCCAGCAGCTTTGTGGGGGAATTTTTGTGGGAGCAGTACTTC	CASSFVGEFLWEQYF
NA	NA	TRBV20-1	TRBJ1-2	TGCAGCCCATTCGGGCTTTATGGCTACACCTTC	CSPFGLYGYTF
NA	TRBD1	TRBV28	TRBJ1-6	TGTGCCAGCAGTTCGTGGGAGCCAGGGGGGGAGTCACCCCTCCACTTT	CASSSWEPGGESPLHF
NA	TRBD1	TRBV29-1	TRBJ2-7	TGCAGCGTTGAAGCCCGGGACAGGGACTACGAGCAGTACTTC	CSVEARDRDYEQYF
NA	TRBD1	TRBV11-2	TRBJ2-5	TGTGCCAGCAGCTTATATTCCGGGACAGGGGAGACCCAGTACTTC	CASSLYSGTGETQYF
NA	TRBD1	TRBV7-8	TRBJ1-1	TGTGCCAGCAGCTTTAATCAGGGGGCGACTGAAGCTTTCTTT	CASSFNQGATEAFF
NA	NA	TRBV10-2	TRBJ1-2	TGCGCCAGCATGAATGCCGGTAGCAGGGTCTTTAGGAACTATGGCTACACCTTC	CASMNAGSRVFRNYGYTF
NA	NA	TRBV19	TRBJ2-7	TGTGCCAGTGGGCACAGGCCTTTGGACGAGCAGTACTTC	CASGHRPLDEQYF
NA	TRBD1	TRBV10-3	TRBJ2-2	TGTGCCATCAAGATGACAGGGGCGGGCGGGGAGCTGTTTTTT	CAIKMTGAGGELFF
NA	NA	TRBV9	TRBJ1-3	TGTGCCAGCAGCGTAGGATGGAGCTCTGGAAACACCATATATTTT	CASSVGWSSGNTIYF
NA	NA	TRBV9	TRBJ2-7	TGTGCCAGCAGCCCCGCCGGGCCCTACGAGCAGTACTTC	CASSPAGPYEQYF
NA	TRBD1	TRBV18	TRBJ2-2	TGTGCCAGCTCACCGAGACAGGGATTGGGCACCGGGGAGCTGTTTTTT	CASSPRQGLGTGELFF
NA	TRBD1	TRBV2	TRBJ1-2	TGTGCCAGCAGACCCGGACAGGGGGCGGACTATGGCTACACCTTC	CASRPGQGADYGYTF
NA	NA	TRBV25-1	TRBJ2-7	TGTGCCAGCAGTGACAACAGAAACTCCTACGAGCAGTACTTC	CASSDNRNSYEQYF
NA	NA	TRBV29-1	TRBJ1-4	TGCAGCGTTGTCCCAGAAACTAATGAAAAACTGTTTTTT	CSVVPETNEKLFF
NA	TRBD1	TRBV6-5	TRBJ2-7	TGTGCCAGCAGCCCCGACAGGGTTTGGGAGCAGTACTTC	CASSPDRVWEQYF
once	NA	TRBV5-6	TRBJ1-3	TGTGCCAGCAGCTTGGACACCGCTGGAAACACCATATATTTT	CASSLDTAGNTIYF
NA	NA	TRBV5-6	TRBJ2-5	TGTGCCAGCAGCTTGGCGAATGGGGCGCAAGAGGACCAGTACTTC	CASSLANGAQEDQYF
NA	NA	TRBV2	TRBJ1-2	TGTGCCAGCAGTCTTAGGACAGCAAACTATGGCTACACCTTC	CASSLRTANYGYTF
NA	NA	TRBV6-1	TRBJ1-1	TGTGCCAGCACCGACCGGGACACTGAAGCTTTCTTT	CASTDRDTEAFF
NA	NA	TRBV18	TRBJ2-7	TGTGCCGGGGGCAGGGGATCCTACGAGCAGTACTTC	CAGGRGSYEQYF
NA	NA	TRBV6-1	TRBJ2-3	TGTGCCAGCAGTGAGCACAGGCATGCGGAGACGCAGTATTTT	CASSEHRHAETQYF
NA	NA	TRBV7-2	TRBJ2-3	TGTGCCAGCAGCTTAATCTCCCTCGCGAGCACAGATACGCAGTATTTT	CASSLISLASTDTQYF
NA	NA	TRBV5-6	TRBJ1-2	TGTGCCAGCAGGGATCTGGCAGGGACTAACTATGGCTACACCTTC	CASRDLAGTNYGYTF
NA	NA	TRBV5-1	TRBJ1-2	TGCGCCAGCAGCTTGCCGACCCCCGGGGGAAACTATGGCTACACCTTC	CASSLPTPGGNYGYTF
NA	TRBD1	TRBV25-1	TRBJ2-7	TGTGCCAGCAGTGATCCAACAGGGGGGTACGAGCAGTACTTC	CASSDPTGGYEQYF
NA	NA	TRBV5-1	TRBJ1-2	TGCGCCAGCAGCTTGGGGCCGTCTGGCTATGGCTACACCTTC	CASSLGPSGYGYTF
NA	NA	TRBV9	TRBJ1-2	TGTGCCAGCAGCGTAGGCGACTATGGCTACACCTTC	CASSVGDYGYTF
NA	TRBD2	TRBV6-5	TRBJ2-3	TGTGCCAGCAGTTACTTCGGGGGGGAGGGCACAGATACGCAGTATTTT	CASSYFGGEGTDTQYF
NA	NA	TRBV7-6	TRBJ2-7	TGTGCCAGCAGAGCCAGGGGAGCCTACGAGCAGTACTTC	CASRARGAYEQYF
once	NA	TRBV5-1	TRBJ1-5	TGCGCCAGCAGCTTGGGGCAGCCCAATCAGCCCCAGCATTTT	CASSLGQPNQPQHF
NA	NA	TRBV5-1	TRBJ1-2	TGCGCCAGCAGCGGCGTGGTTTCCTATGGCTACACCTTC	CASSGVVSYGYTF
NA	TRBD1	TRBV27	TRBJ1-1	TGTGCCAGCAGTTTGGGGACAGGGGCGATTGGCACTGAAGCTTTCTTT	CASSLGTGAIGTEAFF
NA	TRBD1	TRBV27	TRBJ1-5	TGTGCCAGCAGTTTATTGGGACAGGGTGATCAGCCCCAGCATTTT	CASSLLGQGDQPQHF
few	TRBD1	TRBV6-6	TRBJ1-2	TGTGCCAGCAGTCCGGGACAGGGGGGAGGCGGCTACACCTTC	CASSPGQGGGGYTF